A single sample is the source of the 23 T cell receptor beta chains below, sequenced in a study of T cells in Graves' hyperthyroidism and ophthalmopathy. Using RNA transcripts as the source, TCR beta CDR3 regions were amplified. The HTBI primer set drove a first-round RT-PCR of the TCR CDR3. One entry per CDR3 protein, called by TCRdb with MiXCR from the multiplex PCR reads. The repertoire includes about 350,000 distinct CDR3 sequences, about 20% of them detected once, and 3.5% to 4% sits in the top ten. The specimen was blood. The receptors come from a woman aged 18-35 years with Graves' hyperthyroidism.

This clonotype has at least ten counts. V and J are TRBV6-5 and TRBJ1-1, with D uncertain. Germline V gene sequence: CDR1 MNHEY, CDR2 SVGAGI. The CDR3 runs to 14 residues. Trimming pared 4 bases from V and 4 bases from J, leaving 13 bases between. CDR3 coding DNA: TGTGCCAGCAGTTTCGGACGGAAACTCACTGAAGCTTTCTTT. It specifies CASSFGRKLTEAFF.

This clonotype occurred many times. V usage is TRBV12-3 or TRBV12-4 and J usage is TRBJ1-4; no reliable D call. This CDR3 comprises 13 residues. The V gene lost 2 bases and the J gene lost 10 bases, with 11 bases spanning the gap. Written as DNA, the CDR3 is TGTGCCAGCAGTTTAAGTCAGGCTGTAAAACTGTTTTTT. Translating it yields CASSLSQAVKLFF.

This clonotype was observed at least ten times. The CDR3: CASSLGLGRGEETQYF. As DNA, the CDR3 is TGTGCCAGCAGCCTGGGACTCGGTCGGGGAGAGGAGACCCAGTACTTC. This chain links TRBV7-8 with TRBJ2-5; D perhaps matches TRBD2 (6 bases). In germline, CDR1 is SGHVS, CDR2 FQNEAQ. Trimming left V 5 bases short and J 5 bases short, with 21 bases between. CDR3 length: 16 amino acids.

In its sample, this clonotype was seen many times. This chain links TRBV12-3 or TRBV12-4 with TRBJ1-1, with D hard to call. The CDR3 has 12 amino acids. With 2 bases removed from V and 3 bases from J, the gap between germline ends came to 4 bases. Here the CDR3 DNA reads TGTGCCAGCAGTTTATACCACACTGAAGCTTTCTTT. Translating it yields CASSLYHTEAFF.

The table lists this clonotype with many counts. The CDR3 region is CASSLNADFGYTF. CDR3 DNA: TGCGCCAGCAGCTTGAACGCCGACTTCGGCTACACCTTC. The chain carries TRBV5-1 and TRBJ1-2; D is unclear. V shed 1 base and J shed 8 bases, with 12 bases lying between them. Germline CDR1 is SGHRS and CDR2 is YFSETQ. The CDR3 sequence is 13 residues long.

This clonotype was found many times. The chain links TRBV10-3 to TRBJ2-7, with D possibly being TRBD2 (6 bases). This CDR3 spans 14 amino acids. Germline lookup yields CDR1 ENHRY and CDR2 SYGVKD. V dropped 0 bases and J dropped 2 bases, with 8 bases sitting between them. DNA for the CDR3: TGTGCCATCAGTGAGTCTGGGACTGCCTACGAGCAGTACTTC. It is translated as CAISESGTAYEQYF.

The CDR3 here is CASKDRPNTEAFF. CDR3 bases: TGTGCCAGCAAGGACAGGCCGAACACTGAAGCTTTCTTT. The chain employs TRBV27 and TRBJ1-1; 7 bases are shared with TRBD1. The V segment lost 7 bases and the J segment 1 base; nucleotides outside the gene matches: 3. Germline V gives CDR1 MNHEY, CDR2 SMNVEV (reference sequence). This CDR3 is built from 13 residues.

Only a few counts were recorded for this clonotype. The chain links TRBV5-1 to TRBJ2-7, with D perhaps TRBD1 (6 bases). Trimming shortened V by 0 bases and J by 1 base, and 14 bases separated the two germline ends. This CDR3 is built from 16 residues. CDR1 and CDR2 (germline): SGHRS, YFSETQ. CDR3 nucleotides: TGCGCCAGCAGCTTGGTCTTCGGGACACTGTCCTACGAGCAGTACTTC. Translation gives CASSLVFGTLSYEQYF.

The genes are TRBV6-1 and TRBJ1-1; D is unclear. V lost 3 bases, J lost 8 bases, and 16 bases lay in between. Germline V CDR1 and CDR2: MNHNS, SASEGT. The CDR3 spans 14 residues. CDR3 sequence: CASSEVTFGQEAFF. CDR3 coding DNA: TGTGCCAGCAGTGAGGTGACGTTCGGTCAGGAAGCTTTCTTT.

V gene TRBV6-2 or TRBV6-3 combines with J gene TRBJ1-2, with unresolved D. Trimming left V 6 bases short and J 0 bases short, with 17 bases between. CDR1 is MNHEY, CDR2 SVGEGT, per germline. This CDR3 comprises 16 residues. CDR3 DNA sequence: TGTGCCAGCAGCCCTCCCGGCCAGGCGACTAACTATGGCTACACCTTC. This sequence encodes CASSPPGQATNYGYTF.

In its sample, this clonotype was seen many times. CDR3 sequence (DNA): TGTGCCAGCAGTGACGGGAACACCGGGGAGCTGTTTTTT. Translating gives CASSDGNTGELFF. The chain combines TRBV6-4 with TRBJ2-2; the D is unclear. The V gene lost 2 bases and the J gene lost 1 base, with 2 bases spanning the gap. Germline V CDR1 and CDR2: MRHNA, SNTAGT. The CDR3 is 13 amino acids.

In its sample, this clonotype was seen many times. V is TRBV9 and J is TRBJ1-1; D unresolved. V lost 4 bases and J 3 bases, leaving 13 bases between the germline ends. The CDR3 totals 14 residues. The germline CDR1 and CDR2 sequences are SGDLS and YYNGEE. DNA for the CDR3: TGTGCCAGCAGCCCAGAGTTCGAATACACTGAAGCTTTCTTT. Translated, it gives CASSPEFEYTEAFF.

This clonotype has ten or more counts. The chain uses TRBV15 and TRBJ2-5, with 7 positions matching TRBD2. The trim removed 7 bases at V and 6 bases at J, leaving 8 bases unmatched. The germline V gene has CDR1 LNHNV and CDR2 YYDKDF (reference sequence). This CDR3 contains 13 residues. The CDR3 sequence: CATTDGRAQTQYF. DNA for the CDR3: TGTGCCACCACCGATGGGAGGGCGCAGACCCAGTACTTC.

Comment on this clonotype: Since a much larger clone is just one base distant, this may be a read error. Since no conserved phenylalanine or tryptophan closes the CDR3, a read error is the likely cause. The chain employs TRBV7-3 and TRBJ2-7; 10 nucleotides match TRBD1. This CDR3 contains 16 residues. J was trimmed by 5 bases and V by 3 bases; bases with no gene match: 10. Germline V gene data show CDR1 as SGHTA and CDR2 as FQGTGA. CDR3 DNA sequence: TGTGCCAGCAGCTTGCGCTGCGGGACAGGGGCCAACGAGCAGTACTAC. As protein: CASSLRCGTGANEQYY.

This clonotype was seen ten or more times. The chain joins TRBV2 to TRBJ1-2; no clear D. CDR1 and CDR2 (germline): SNHLY, FYNNEI. Trimming pared 1 base from V and 8 bases from J, leaving 2 bases between. This CDR3 has 10 amino acids. CDR3 sequence (DNA): TGTGCCAGCAGTGAAGGAGGCTACACCTTC. Its protein is CASSEGGYTF.

At least ten counts were recorded for this clonotype. This sequence joins TRBV29-1 and TRBJ2-7; the D gene is possibly TRBD2 (5 bases). Between the trimmed V and J ends, which lost 5 bases and 6 bases, there was a span of 17 bases. The CDR3 is made up of 13 amino acids. Germline V gives CDR1 SQVTM, CDR2 ANQGSEA. The DNA of the CDR3 is TGCAGCGTTTCCGACACAGCGGTGGGCGAGCAGTACTTC. It is translated as CSVSDTAVGEQYF.

This clonotype occurred many times. This sequence joins TRBV13 and TRBJ2-7; D is uncertain. The germline gives CDR1 PRHDT, CDR2 FYEKMQ (reference sequence). The CDR3 totals 15 residues. V dropped 0 bases and J dropped 4 bases, with 13 bases sitting between them. The CDR3 loop is CASSLGVPSPYEQYF. The CDR3 DNA is TGTGCCAGCAGCTTAGGCGTGCCTAGTCCTTACGAGCAGTACTTC.

The V call is TRBV30, the J call TRBJ2-2; no clear D. This CDR3 has 15 residues. Trimming removed 4 bases from V and 3 bases from J, with 15 bases in between. Germline V gene data show CDR1 as GTSNPN and CDR2 as SVGIG (reference sequence). The CDR3 region has the DNA TGTGCCTGGACGACGGTCTTCCGGGACACCGGGGAGCTGTTTTTT. Translation: CAWTTVFRDTGELFF.

In its sample, this clonotype was seen many times. This rearrangement joins TRBV28 to TRBJ1-5, with D possibly being TRBD1 (5 bases). The V and J ends lost 5 bases and 6 bases respectively, with 20 bases between them. Looked up from germline, CDR1 is MDHEN and CDR2 is SYDVKM. The CDR3 contains 16 residues. In DNA form, the CDR3 reads TGTGCCAGCAGTCCTTCCCCAGGGTTGTTGGGTCAGCCCCAGCATTTT. Amino acid sequence: CASSPSPGLLGQPQHF.

This clonotype was detected ten times or more. V gene TRBV27 combines with J gene TRBJ1-1, with D tentatively TRBD1 (5 bases). CDR3 length: 13 amino acids. CDR1 is MNHEY and CDR2 is SMNVEV in the germline V gene (reference sequence). V dropped 8 bases and J dropped 6 bases, with 16 bases sitting between them. CDR3 sequence (DNA): TGTGCCAGCTCATGGGGGGTCGGCGCTGAAGCTTTCTTT. Translated: CASSWGVGAEAFF.

The chain employs TRBV3-1 and TRBJ2-7, with 9 bases aligning to TRBD2. V lost 4 bases, J lost 6 bases, and 7 bases stayed unmatched. Germline V gives CDR1 LGHDT, CDR2 YNNKEL (reference sequence). The CDR3 loop spans 14 amino acids. The DNA for the CDR3 is TGTGCCAGCAGCCCTCTAGCGGGGTCTGGCGAGCAGTACTTC. Translation: CASSPLAGSGEQYF.

This clonotype was counted many times. V and J are TRBV6-1 and TRBJ1-2; D ambiguous. V lost 5 bases, J lost 8 bases, and 18 bases lay in between. Germline values: CDR1 MNHNS, CDR2 SASEGT. CDR3 length: 14 residues. Here the CDR3 reads CASSKGIARWGYTF. For the CDR3, the DNA is TGTGCCAGCAGTAAAGGGATCGCCCGTTGGGGCTACACCTTC.

V usage is TRBV11-1 and J usage is TRBJ2-5, with D maybe TRBD1 (7 bases). The germline V gene encodes CDR1 SGHAT and CDR2 FQDESV (reference sequence). V shed 5 bases and J shed 5 bases, with 21 bases lying between them. The CDR3 has 16 residues. CDR3 DNA: TGTGCCAGCAGCCTAAGCGACAGGGCCGCGGGGGAGACCCAGTACTTC. It encodes CASSLSDRAAGETQYF. Full variable domain (outside the CDR3, taken from reference TRBV11-1 and TRBJ2-5): EAEVAQSPRYKITEKSQAVAFWCDPISGHATLYWYRQILGQGPELLVQFQDESVVDDSQLPKDRFSAERLKGVDSTLKIQPAELGDSAMYLCASSLSDRAAGETQYFGPGTRLLVL.